A selection of T cell receptor beta chains follows, all from one sample in a study of T cells of healthy individuals. TCRdb ran MiXCR on the 5' RACE reads and lists one entry per CDR3 protein. The repertoire holds around 63,000 distinct CDR3 sequences, with about 17% as singletons. These TCRs come from a human donor in good health. Each CDR3 is given with its conserved first and last residue. D genes are given only for firm matches. Only some rows state a clone size, as once, few, many or a class for expanded clones.

V	J	D	size	length	CDR3	DNA
TRBV7-6	TRBJ1-5	TRBD1	few	17	CASSLGPHYRGNQPQHF	TGTGCCAGCAGCTTAGGGCCTCACTACAGGGGGAATCAGCCCCAGCATTTT
TRBV7-3	TRBJ2-1	TRBD2	NA	15	CASSLTGLAGVEQFF	TGTGCCAGCAGCTTAACTGGGCTAGCGGGAGTAGAGCAGTTCTTC
TRBV6-2/TRBV6-3	TRBJ1-5	TRBD1	NA	17	CASSYDREKGGNQPQHF	TGTGCCAGCAGTTACGACAGGGAGAAGGGAGGCAATCAGCCCCAGCATTTT
TRBV2	TRBJ2-7	NA	few	16	CASREGLRGGINEQYF	TGTGCCAGCAGGGAGGGGTTGAGGGGGGGCATCAACGAGCAGTACTTC
TRBV7-8	TRBJ2-1	NA	many	15	CASSSPGAANNEQFF	TGTGCCAGCAGCTCCCCTGGGGCGGCTAACAATGAGCAGTTCTTC
TRBV6-5	TRBJ2-7	NA	many	15	CASSYGAGASYEQYF	TGTGCCAGCAGTTACGGGGCAGGGGCTTCCTACGAGCAGTACTTC
TRBV6-2/TRBV6-3	TRBJ2-3	TRBD2	few	17	CASSYPPAAGSTDTQYF	TGTGCCAGCAGTTATCCCCCTGCAGCGGGGAGCACAGATACGCAGTATTTT
TRBV12-3/TRBV12-4	TRBJ2-7	TRBD1	few	13	CASSLTGSYEQYF	TGTGCCAGCAGTTTGACAGGGTCCTACGAGCAGTACTTC
TRBV11-2	TRBJ1-1	NA	NA	14	CASSLQFMNTEAFF	TGTGCCAGCAGCTTACAGTTCATGAACACTGAAGCTTTCTTT
TRBV28	TRBJ1-1	NA	NA	16	CASSLWGAQGNTEAFF	TGTGCCAGCAGTTTATGGGGGGCACAGGGTAACACTGAAGCTTTCTTT
TRBV6-2/TRBV6-3	TRBJ2-1	NA	few	13	CASSGAPGNEQFF	TGTGCCAGCAGTGGGGCCCCTGGCAATGAGCAGTTCTTC
TRBV9	TRBJ1-2	NA	many	16	CASSVGGGGQNYGYTF	TGTGCCAGCAGCGTAGGGGGAGGGGGGCAGAACTATGGCTACACCTTC
TRBV28	TRBJ2-3	NA	NA	12	CASSTRSGRAYF	TGTGCCAGCAGTACCCGCAGCGGGCGTGCGTATTTT
TRBV7-2	TRBJ2-6	NA	few	20	CASSLGYRTRAFLGANVLTF	TGTGCCAGCAGCTTAGGGTATCGGACAAGGGCCTTCTTAGGGGCCAACGTCCTGACTTTC
TRBV5-1	TRBJ2-7	NA	few	15	CASSLAADLSYEQYF	TGCGCCAGCAGCTTGGCGGCGGACCTCTCCTACGAGCAGTACTTC
TRBV12-3/TRBV12-4	TRBJ2-3	NA	many	17	CASSFLRRRSSTDTQYF	TGTGCCAGCAGTTTCCTAAGGCGTAGGTCTAGCACAGATACGCAGTATTTT
TRBV2	TRBJ2-3	NA	NA	12	CASNAGTDTQYF	TGTGCCAGCAATGCAGGGACAGATACGCAGTATTTT
TRBV7-9	TRBJ2-5	TRBD1	NA	12	CASSPGTGGEYF	TGTGCCAGCTCTCCAGGGACAGGGGGAGAGTACTTC
TRBV25-1	TRBJ2-3	TRBD2	few	14	CASRKTSGTDTQYF	TGTGCCAGCAGGAAGACTAGCGGCACAGATACGCAGTATTTT
TRBV2	TRBJ2-1	NA	NA	10	CASSNNEQFF	TGTGCCAGCAGTAACAATGAGCAGTTCTTC
TRBV7-2	TRBJ2-3	TRBD2	few	16	CASSWTSGRAMNTQYF	TGTGCCAGCAGCTGGACTAGCGGGAGGGCCATGAATACGCAGTATTTT
TRBV13	TRBJ2-7	TRBD2	NA	15	CASSSGASGLNEQYF	TGTGCCAGCAGCTCTGGGGCTAGCGGGTTGAACGAGCAGTACTTC
TRBV7-9	TRBJ2-6	TRBD1	many	17	CASSLPDRGPGANVLTF	TGTGCCAGCAGCCTCCCTGACAGGGGGCCCGGGGCCAACGTCCTGACTTTC
TRBV5-4	TRBJ2-5	NA	many	13	CASSKGTKETQYF	TGTGCCAGCAGCAAGGGGACCAAAGAGACCCAGTACTTC
TRBV20-1	TRBJ2-3	TRBD2	many	16	CSASDPAGGFIDTQYF	TGCAGTGCTAGTGACCCGGCGGGGGGGTTTATAGATACGCAGTATTTT
TRBV10-3	TRBJ2-2	TRBD2	NA	16	CAISDQRESDTGELFF	TGTGCCATCAGTGACCAGCGGGAGTCAGACACCGGGGAGCTGTTTTTT
TRBV19	TRBJ1-2	NA	NA	13	CASTDAVFYGYTF	TGTGCCAGTACCGACGCCGTCTTCTATGGCTACACCTTC
TRBV7-2	TRBJ2-1	NA	NA	16	CASSDRGTLRYNEQFF	TGTGCCAGCAGCGATAGGGGGACACTACGCTACAATGAGCAGTTCTTC
TRBV28	TRBJ2-7	NA	NA	15	CASSSAGTDDHEQYF	TGTGCCAGCAGTTCGGCCGGGACTGACGACCACGAGCAGTACTTC
TRBV7-2	TRBJ1-1	NA	many	14	CASSREDQNTEAFF	TGTGCCAGCAGCCGCGAGGATCAGAACACTGAAGCTTTCTTT
TRBV5-1	TRBJ2-5	TRBD1	few	14	CASSLEGTGGAQYF	TGCGCCAGCAGCTTGGAAGGGACAGGGGGTGCCCAGTACTTC
TRBV12-3/TRBV12-4	TRBJ2-7	NA	NA	14	CASSFREGVGEQYF	TGTGCCAGCAGTTTTAGGGAGGGGGTAGGAGAGCAGTACTTC
TRBV28	TRBJ1-1	NA	few	17	CASSLLFIGGANTEAFF	TGTGCCAGCAGTTTATTGTTTATTGGTGGGGCGAACACTGAAGCTTTCTTT
TRBV20-1	TRBJ2-1	TRBD2	few	17	CSARDLAGASSYNEQFF	TGCAGTGCTAGAGATCTAGCGGGGGCTAGCTCCTACAATGAGCAGTTCTTC
TRBV24-1	TRBJ2-2	NA	many	15	CATSEISSLIGELFF	TGTGCCACCTCAGAGATAAGCAGTTTAATCGGGGAGCTGTTTTTT
TRBV7-6	TRBJ2-7	NA	NA	11	CASSQQDEQYF	TGTGCCAGCAGCCAACAGGACGAGCAGTACTTC
TRBV7-9	TRBJ2-1	NA	NA	13	CASSDAGLNEQFF	TGTGCCAGCAGCGACGCAGGACTAAATGAGCAGTTCTTC
TRBV5-4	TRBJ2-6	NA	many	15	CAFSPRGAGANVLTF	TGTGCCTTCAGCCCCAGGGGGGCAGGGGCCAACGTCCTGACTTTC
TRBV27	TRBJ1-5	NA	many	16	CASSLRGRASNQPQHF	TGTGCCAGCAGTTTGCGGGGCAGGGCTAGCAATCAGCCCCAGCATTTT
TRBV2	TRBJ1-5	NA	few	14	CASSGSRSNQPQHF	TGTGCCAGCAGTGGGTCCCGCAGCAATCAGCCCCAGCATTTT
TRBV28	TRBJ2-2	NA	NA	15	CASAIGGAVTGELFF	TGTGCCAGCGCTATTGGGGGGGCGGTTACCGGGGAGCTGTTTTTT